The 18 T cell receptor beta chains listed next were all sequenced from one sample in a study of blood T cell repertoires in COVID-19. Measured with immunoSEQ multiplex PCR; TCRdb has only the in-frame clones, and not every one. The sample consists of approximately 77,000 clones, 70% to 90% of them appearing once. The specimen sequenced was peripheral blood. The source of these receptors is a man aged 50 to 60 with COVID-19, enrolled during active disease.

V and J are TRBV5-1 and TRBJ2-1; TRBD1 is a possible D gene (6 bases). Trimming removed 5 bases at V and 3 bases at J, with 12 bases between. In germline, CDR1 is SGHRS, CDR2 YFSETQ. This CDR3 region has 14 residues. The CDR3 nucleotides read TGCGCCAGCAGGCCCGGGACAAACTACAATGAGCAGTTCTTC. Its protein product is CASRPGTNYNEQFF.

This clone was seen more than once but under ten times. The chain has TRBV7-9 and TRBJ2-1; D is unclear. CDR3 length: 16 residues. The V end was cut by 2 bases, the J end by 2 bases, with 13 bases between. Germline V gene data show CDR1 as SEHNR and CDR2 as FQNEAQ (reference sequence). This CDR3 is CASSLSRLAAYNEQFF. The CDR3 bases are TGTGCCAGCAGCTTATCCCGGCTTGCGGCCTACAATGAGCAGTTCTTC.

The table lists this clone with a few counts. V gene TRBV18 combines with J gene TRBJ2-2; 12 nucleotides line up with TRBD1. Per germline, CDR1 KGHSH and CDR2 LQKENI. After removal of 5 bases from V and 6 bases from J, the junction contained 16 bases not matched to a gene. The CDR3 consists of 19 residues. CDR3 region: CASSEQVSGTGGVAGELFF. CDR3 DNA: TGTGCCAGCTCAGAACAAGTCTCCGGGACAGGGGGCGTCGCCGGGGAGCTGTTTTTT.

V and J are TRBV15 and TRBJ2-7; TRBD2 matches 8 bases. With 3 bases clipped from V and 6 bases from J, the junction kept 13 bases outside the gene matches. This CDR3 is built from 16 residues. Per the germline V gene, CDR1 is LNHNV and CDR2 is YYDKDF (reference sequence). The CDR3 DNA follows: TGTGCCACCAGCAGGAACCCCAGCGGGAGCATCTCCGAGCAGTACTTC. Translated, it gives CATSRNPSGSISEQYF.

This clone is a singleton in its sample. V gene TRBV4-3 combines with J gene TRBJ1-3, with 10 bases lining up with TRBD1. Germline assignment: CDR1 LGHNA and CDR2 YSLEER. The ends lost 1 base at V and 3 bases at J; junction bases unmatched: 9. The CDR3 has 18 residues. Here the CDR3 DNA reads TGCGCCAGCAGCCAAGCCTTAACCGGGACAGGGGTTGGAAACACCATATATTTT. Amino acid sequence: CASSQALTGTGVGNTIYF.

The chain is built from TRBV10-3 and TRBJ2-2; D might be TRBD2 (6 bases). Per germline, CDR1 ENHRY and CDR2 SYGVKD. The CDR3 runs to 14 residues. V lost 3 bases to trimming and J lost 6 bases, with 11 bases between them. The CDR3 loop reads CAISEPLAAGELFF. The CDR3 nucleotides read TGTGCCATCAGTGAACCATTAGCGGCCGGGGAGCTGTTTTTT.

This clone was seen just once. The rearrangement joins TRBV3-1 (or the pseudogene TRBV3-2) to TRBJ1-5; D is unclear. The V and J ends lost 4 bases and 7 bases respectively, with 11 bases between them. The CDR3 sequence is 13 residues long. CDR1 is LGHDT and CDR2 is YNNKEL in the germline V gene (reference sequence). This CDR3 reads CASSRLLGQPQHF. In DNA, the CDR3 is TGTGCCAGCAGCCGCCTCCTAGGACAGCCCCAGCATTTT.

The chain is built from TRBV28 and TRBJ2-1; TRBD2 matches at 11 bases. This CDR3 contains 15 residues. Germline trimming cut 5 bases from V and 7 bases from J; bases unmatched to any gene: 7. Germline V gene sequence: CDR1 MDHEN, CDR2 SYDVKM. CDR3: CASSPTSGGFNEQFF. DNA of the CDR3: TGTGCCAGCAGTCCAACTAGCGGGGGCTTTAATGAGCAGTTCTTC.

The chain is built from TRBV7-9 and TRBJ2-1, with 7 bases matching TRBD2. With 1 base clipped from V and 5 bases from J, the junction kept 2 bases outside the gene matches. The CDR3 covers 14 residues. From germline, CDR1 is SEHNR and CDR2 FQNEAQ (reference sequence). CDR3 amino acids: CASSLGLADNEQFF. The CDR3 region has the DNA TGTGCCAGCAGCTTAGGGCTAGCGGACAATGAGCAGTTCTTC.

The chain combines TRBV6-4 with TRBJ2-2, with D possibly being TRBD2 (6 bases). This CDR3 has 16 residues. The germline V gene has CDR1 MRHNA and CDR2 SNTAGT. The ends were cut back, 0 bases at V and 4 bases at J, with 12 bases in the middle. Here the CDR3 reads CASSDSPGSVTGELFF. The CDR3 DNA sequence: TGTGCCAGCAGTGACTCGCCCGGGAGTGTCACCGGGGAGCTGTTTTTT.

The DNA of the CDR3 is TGCGCCAGCAGCCCCTCAACACTGAACACTGAAGCTTTCTTT. This encodes CASSPSTLNTEAFF. The chain recombines TRBV5-1 with TRBJ1-1; D remains unclear. The CDR3 length is 14 residues. V dropped 4 bases and J dropped 0 bases, with 10 bases sitting between them. From germline, CDR1 is SGHRS and CDR2 YFSETQ.

V and J are TRBV6-5 and TRBJ1-2; a weak D match, TRBD1 (5 bases). V was clipped by 5 bases and J by 3 bases, with 13 bases between them. The length of the CDR3 is 14 residues. The germline V gene has CDR1 MNHEY and CDR2 SVGAGI. CDR3 loop: CASSLKGFDYGYTF. The CDR3 DNA is TGTGCCAGCAGTCTTAAGGGGTTCGACTATGGCTACACCTTC.

This chain connects TRBV5-6 to TRBJ2-1; TRBD2 aligns across 8 bases. Germline values: CDR1 SGHDT, CDR2 YYEEEE. CDR3 length: 14 residues. V lost 4 bases, J lost 4 bases, and 4 bases stayed unmatched. CDR3 region: CASSVSGSYNEQFF. DNA for the CDR3: TGTGCCAGCAGCGTCAGCGGGAGTTACAATGAGCAGTTCTTC.

The chain couples TRBV24-1 to TRBJ1-5; possibly TRBD1 for D (5 bases). This CDR3 has 14 amino acids. Germline V lookup: CDR1 KGHDR, CDR2 SFDVKD. Trimming took 8 bases from V and 3 from J, leaving 13 bases between them. In nucleotides, the CDR3 is TGTGCCACCAAGGCGGCGGGGGACAATCAGCCCCAGCATTTT. Protein sequence: CATKAAGDNQPQHF.

This clone has only one observation. The chain links TRBV5-1 to TRBJ2-1; 11 nucleotides line up with TRBD2. Germline values: CDR1 SGHRS, CDR2 YFSETQ. V shed 3 bases and J 10 bases; nucleotides not matched to a gene: 6. This CDR3 is 14 amino acids long. The CDR3: CASSSRLAGKEQFF. For the CDR3, the DNA is TGCGCCAGCAGCTCAAGACTAGCGGGAAAGGAGCAGTTCTTC.

V is TRBV29-1 and J is TRBJ2-1; 8 bases match TRBD2. CDR3 length: 12 amino acids. CDR1 and CDR2 (germline): SQVTM, ANQGSEA. Trimming cost V 6 bases and J 6 bases; bases outside gene matches: 4. CDR3 loop: CSVIAGLNEQFF. The CDR3, as DNA: TGCAGCGTAATAGCGGGACTCAATGAGCAGTTCTTC.

The chain is built from TRBV7-8 and TRBJ2-5, with 11 bases matching TRBD2. Germline values: CDR1 SGHVS, CDR2 FQNEAQ. The V segment lost 2 bases and the J segment 4 bases; nucleotides outside the gene matches: 0. The CDR3 extends over 14 amino acids. The CDR3 nucleotides read TGTGCCAGCAGCTTACTAGCGGGAGGAGAGACCCAGTACTTC. It translates to CASSLLAGGETQYF.

The CDR3, as DNA: TGTGCCAGCAGTTACCGAGCGGGAGAAAGCTACGAGCAGTACTTC. Translating it yields CASSYRAGESYEQYF. This rearrangement joins TRBV6-6 to TRBJ2-7, with 8 bases matching TRBD2. The germline V gene encodes CDR1 MNHNY and CDR2 SVGAGI (reference sequence). V gave up 2 bases and J gave up 3 bases; unmatched junction bases: 6. The CDR3 is 15 residues long.